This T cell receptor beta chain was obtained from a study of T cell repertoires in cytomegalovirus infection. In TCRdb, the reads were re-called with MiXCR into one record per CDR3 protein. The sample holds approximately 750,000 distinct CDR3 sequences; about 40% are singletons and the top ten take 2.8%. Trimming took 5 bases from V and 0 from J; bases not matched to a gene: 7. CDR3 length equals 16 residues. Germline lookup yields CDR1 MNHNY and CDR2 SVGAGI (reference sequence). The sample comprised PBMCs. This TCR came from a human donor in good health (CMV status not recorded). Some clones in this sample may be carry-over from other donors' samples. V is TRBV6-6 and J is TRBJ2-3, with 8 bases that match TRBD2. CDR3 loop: CASSPQAGVSTDTQYF. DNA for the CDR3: TGTGCCAGCAGTCCTCAAGCGGGAGTGAGCACAGATACGCAGTATTTT.